The 32 T cell receptor beta chains below all came from one sample that was sequenced in a study of blood T cells in healthy people across ages. Then a second PCR, running roughly 7 to 11 cycles, was carried out with a sample-barcoded 5' primer and a J-beta primer mix. TCRdb re-called the 5' RACE reads through MiXCR, storing one row per CDR3 protein. The top ten hold 20% to 25% of the sample, which has about 600,000 distinct CDR3 sequences, around 48% seen once. Sequenced sample: blood. The receptors here all came from a man of 80 years or more in good health.

This clonotype was detected a few times. The J gene is TRBJ1-4, the V gene TRBV5-1; possible D gene TRBD1, 6 bases. With 0 bases removed from V and 0 bases from J, the gap between germline ends came to 18 bases. The CDR3 has 19 amino acids. In germline, CDR1 is SGHRS, CDR2 YFSETQ. CDR3 amino acids: CASSLEAGGAGATNEKLFF. Here the CDR3 DNA reads TGCGCCAGCAGCTTGGAGGCTGGGGGGGCCGGGGCAACTAATGAAAAACTGTTTTTT.

The gene calls are TRBV7-9 and TRBJ2-6; D unclear. CDR3 length: 13 amino acids. The germline gives CDR1 SEHNR, CDR2 FQNEAQ (reference sequence). Trimming removed 4 bases from V and 3 bases from J, with 4 bases in between. CDR3 sequence (DNA): TGTGCCAGCAGCTCTGGTGGGGCCAACGTCCTGACTTTC. Its protein is CASSSGGANVLTF.

The chain employs TRBV29-1 and TRBJ2-3; 9 bases are a match to TRBD1. Unmatched junction bases numbered 5, after V lost 2 bases and J lost 5 bases. Germline V gene data show CDR1 as SQVTM and CDR2 as ANQGSEA. The CDR3 sequence is 14 residues long. This chain's CDR3 is CSVEWDRVEDTQYF. CDR3 DNA: TGCAGCGTTGAATGGGACAGGGTCGAAGATACGCAGTATTTT.

This chain uses TRBV14 with TRBJ2-5; D call uncertain. This CDR3 is built from 13 residues. Germline lookup yields CDR1 SGHDN and CDR2 FVKESK. V gave up 1 base and J gave up 10 bases, with 13 bases separating them. CDR3 DNA sequence: TGTGCCAGCAGCCAAGTCGACCAAAGTATCCAGTACTTC. Translating gives CASSQVDQSIQYF.

This sequence joins TRBV3-1 and TRBJ1-2; D not certain. V was shortened by 4 bases and J by 0 bases, with 9 bases between the two germline ends. Germline V gene lookup returns CDR1 LGHDT and CDR2 YNNKEL (reference sequence). The CDR3 is 14 amino acids. CDR3 coding DNA: TGTGCCAGCAGCCTCCGGCGAGCTAACTATGGCTACACCTTC. Encoded protein: CASSLRRANYGYTF. The entire variable domain, with the rest obtained from reference TRBV3-1 and TRBJ1-2, is as follows: DTAVSQTPKYLVTQMGNDKSIKCEQNLGHDTMYWYKQDSKKFLKIMFSYNNKELIINETVPNRFSPKSPDKAHLNLHINSLELGDSAVYFCASSLRRANYGYTFGSGTRLTVV.

This rearrangement joins TRBV10-3 to TRBJ1-5; 7 bases map to TRBD1. From germline, CDR1 is ENHRY and CDR2 SYGVKD. This CDR3 comprises 15 residues. Trimming took 4 bases from V and 1 from J; bases not matched to a gene: 4. Here the CDR3 DNA reads TGTGCCATCAGTGGAGACAGGGCCAGCAATCAGCCCCAGCATTTT. It encodes CAISGDRASNQPQHF.

About this clonotype: This may come from a read error, since a much larger clone is one base off. The rearrangement uses TRBV6-1 and TRBJ2-1; 14 positions match TRBD2. In germline, CDR1 is MNHNS, CDR2 SASEGT. The CDR3 is 17 amino acids. The chain's CDR3 is CASRTTSGGAGYSEQFF. The CDR3 DNA reads TGTGCCAGCAGAACGACTAGCGGGGGGGCGGGCTACAGTGAGCAGTTCTTC.

V is TRBV2 and J is TRBJ2-7, with 7 bases lining up with TRBD2. CDR1 and CDR2 (germline): SNHLY, FYNNEI. The J segment lost 4 bases and the V segment lost 5 bases, leaving 8 bases of the junction unmatched. The CDR3 sequence is 14 residues long. In DNA form, the CDR3 reads TGTGCCAGCAGTTTGACTAGCAGCCTATACGAGCAGTACTTC. Amino acids: CASSLTSSLYEQYF.

This clonotype was seen a handful of times. This sequence joins TRBV6-5 and TRBJ2-1; 13 nucleotides match TRBD2. J was trimmed by 6 bases and V by 2 bases; bases with no gene match: 13. CDR1 is MNHEY and CDR2 is SVGAGI in the germline V gene. The CDR3 extends over 19 amino acids. For the CDR3, the DNA is TGTGCCAGCAGTTACCCTACCGGGACTAGCGGGGTTACGGGCAATGAGCAGTTCTTC. It translates to CASSYPTGTSGVTGNEQFF.

The rearrangement links TRBV29-1 to TRBJ1-2; D is ambiguous. Germline V gives CDR1 SQVTM, CDR2 ANQGSEA. This CDR3 contains 12 residues. Trimming shortened V by 4 bases and J by 4 bases, and 10 bases separated the two germline ends. The CDR3 DNA reads as TGCAGCGTTGCCTTAGGCGGCTATGGCTACACCTTC. This codes for CSVALGGYGYTF.

The chain is built from TRBV10-3 and TRBJ2-5; TRBD2 matches 7 bases. With V trimmed by 3 bases and J by 11 bases, 21 bases remained unmatched. The CDR3 has 17 residues. Germline lookup yields CDR1 ENHRY and CDR2 SYGVKD. The CDR3 nucleotides read TGTGCCATCAGTGACCCTTCGGTTGCGGGAGCTTTGAGGGAGCAGTACTTC. Translation: CAISDPSVAGALREQYF.

The chain is built from TRBV28 and TRBJ2-7; unclear D gene. Deletions cut 6 bases from V and 0 bases from J, with 15 bases between. Germline assignment: CDR1 MDHEN and CDR2 SYDVKM. This CDR3 comprises 15 residues. The CDR3 loop is CASSPGTMSSYEQYF. The DNA of the CDR3 is TGTGCCAGCAGCCCCGGTACCATGAGCTCCTACGAGCAGTACTTC.

The chain employs TRBV7-2 and TRBJ2-3; no definite D call. Germline assignment: CDR1 SGHTA and CDR2 FQGNSA. V was cut by 0 bases and J by 6 bases, with 7 bases left in between. The CDR3 spans 13 residues. In nucleotides, the CDR3 is TGTGCCAGCAGCTTAGCACTCAGGGATACGCAGTATTTT. This translates into CASSLALRDTQYF.

The chain employs TRBV2 and TRBJ2-1; the match to TRBD1 covers 8 bases. V was clipped by 6 bases and J by 10 bases; unmatched bases: 5. CDR3 length: 12 residues. Germline V gene sequence: CDR1 SNHLY, CDR2 FYNNEI. The CDR3 DNA is TGTGCCAGCAGAGGACAGGGCTACGAGCAGTTCTTC. It is translated as CASRGQGYEQFF. Full variable domain (rest looked up from reference TRBV2 and TRBJ2-1): EPEVTQTPSHQVTQMGQEVILRCVPISNHLYFYWYRQILGQKVEFLVSFYNNEISEKSEIFDDQFSVERPDGSNFTLKIRSTKLEDSAMYFCASRGQGYEQFFGPGTRLTVL.

The V call is TRBV6-1, the J call TRBJ2-3; possible D gene TRBD2, 5 bases. Germline V gene sequence: CDR1 MNHNS, CDR2 SASEGT. The CDR3 runs to 16 residues. Between the trimmed V and J ends, which lost 5 bases and 6 bases, there was a span of 21 bases. The CDR3, as DNA: TGTGCCAGCAGTCCCTCCATGACTATTCCCGAGGATACGCAGTATTTT. It is translated as CASSPSMTIPEDTQYF.

This chain connects TRBV27 to TRBJ2-7; D unresolved. Germline CDR1 reads MNHEY; CDR2 reads SMNVEV (reference sequence). Trimming shortened V by 6 bases and J by 9 bases, and 6 bases separated the two germline ends. The CDR3 is 9 amino acids. The CDR3 loop is CASSPRQYF. DNA for the CDR3: TGTGCCAGCAGCCCACGGCAGTACTTC.

CDR3 in amino acids: CASSFTTGLRTDTQYF. The DNA for the CDR3 is TGTGCCAGCAGCTTTACCACCGGACTACGCACAGATACGCAGTATTTT. The chain links TRBV11-2 to TRBJ2-3, with a possible D match to TRBD2 (6 bases). The CDR3 is 16 amino acids. From germline, CDR1 is SGHAT and CDR2 FQNNGV. Trimming cost V 3 bases and J 1 base, with 14 bases left between them. Filled out from reference TRBV11-2 and TRBJ2-3, the complete variable domain reads EAGVAQSPRYKIIEKRQSVAFWCNPISGHATLYWYQQILGQGPKLLIQFQNNGVVDDSQLPKDRFSAERLKGVDSTLKIQPAKLEDSAVYLCASSFTTGLRTDTQYFGPGTRLTVL.

V gene TRBV29-1 combines with J gene TRBJ2-5; D unclear. V was shortened by 7 bases and J by 2 bases, with 8 bases between the two germline ends. In germline, CDR1 is SQVTM, CDR2 ANQGSEA. This CDR3 has 11 residues. CDR3 DNA: TGCAGCGCCCGGAGTCAAGAGACCCAGTACTTC. This sequence encodes CSARSQETQYF.

V is TRBV2 and J is TRBJ2-1; maybe TRBD2 (6 bases). Germline values: CDR1 SNHLY, CDR2 FYNNEI. V lost 0 bases, J lost 9 bases, and 9 bases lay in between. This CDR3 spans 13 amino acids. This chain's CDR3 is CASSEAGRGEQFF. The DNA for the CDR3 is TGTGCCAGCAGTGAAGCGGGGCGGGGTGAGCAGTTCTTC.

The rearrangement joins TRBV5-1 to TRBJ2-3; 7 positions agree with TRBD2. V lost 4 bases to trimming and J lost 5 bases; unmatched junction nucleotides: 13. CDR3 length: 16 amino acids. The germline V gene encodes CDR1 SGHRS and CDR2 YFSETQ. CDR3 sequence: CASSTGSGNGRDTQYF. The CDR3, as DNA: TGCGCCAGCAGCACGGGGAGCGGGAATGGGCGAGATACGCAGTATTTT.

The chain joins TRBV30 to TRBJ1-2; 9 nucleotides agree with TRBD1. The length of the CDR3 is 12 residues. Germline V CDR1 and CDR2: GTSNPN, SVGIG (reference sequence). V trimming: 7 bases; J trimming: 8 bases; junction bases outside the gene matches: 8. In DNA, the CDR3 is TGTGCCTTCCCACAGGGGGCGGGAGGCTACACCTTC. Protein sequence: CAFPQGAGGYTF.

The rearrangement uses TRBV21-1 and TRBJ1-2; no DNA check was done on the table's D call, TRBD1. TRBV21-1 is labeled a pseudogene. CDR3 length: 18 residues. CDR3 DNA sequence: TGTGCCAGCAGCAGGAATGGGAGACAGGGGATCGGTTGGAATGGCTACACCTTC. Its protein product is CASSRNGRQGIGWNGYTF.

CDR3 loop: CASSSSGTSETQYF. DNA for the CDR3: TGTGCCAGCAGCTCCTCCGGGACGTCAGAGACCCAGTACTTC. This chain links TRBV13 with TRBJ2-5; TRBD1 or TRBD2 may be the D gene (5 bases each). Germline values: CDR1 PRHDT, CDR2 FYEKMQ (reference sequence). V lost 4 bases and J lost 4, with 13 bases in between. CDR3 size: 14 residues.

This clonotype was seen a handful of times. The CDR3, as DNA: TGCGCCAGCAGCCAAGACAGGGGGCTTACTGAAGCTTTCTTT. Translating gives CASSQDRGLTEAFF. The chain joins TRBV4-1 to TRBJ1-1, with 8 bases fitting TRBD1. This CDR3 is 14 amino acids long. The V gene's germline CDR1 is MGHRA and CDR2 YSYEKL. Trimming cost V 0 bases and J 5 bases; bases outside gene matches: 2.

The chain uses TRBV11-2 and TRBJ2-4; 8 nucleotides line up with TRBD1. J was trimmed by 4 bases and V by 6 bases; bases with no gene match: 8. The CDR3 loop spans 15 amino acids. Germline V CDR1 and CDR2: SGHAT, FQNNGV. CDR3 bases: TGTGCCAGCAGGGTCACAGGGGGTCGAAAAAACATTCAGTACTTC. Protein product: CASRVTGGRKNIQYF.

The count of this clonotype is one. The rearrangement joins TRBV7-8 to TRBJ2-3, with 7 bases lining up with TRBD1. Germline trimming cut 3 bases from V and 2 bases from J; bases unmatched to any gene: 11. This CDR3 contains 17 residues. Germline CDR1 reads SGHVS; CDR2 reads FQNEAQ. For the CDR3, the DNA is TGTGCCAGCAGCTTTGGGACGGGACAGTCCACCACAGATACGCAGTATTTT. Encoded protein: CASSFGTGQSTTDTQYF. Full variable domain (remainder filled in from reference TRBV7-8 and TRBJ2-3): GAGVSQSPRYKVAKRGQDVALRCDPISGHVSLFWYQQALGQGPEFLTYFQNEAQLDKSGLPSDRFFAERPEGSVSTLKIQRTQQEDSAVYLCASSFGTGQSTTDTQYFGPGTRLTVL.

This clonotype was observed many times. This chain links TRBV6-5 with TRBJ2-1; TRBD2 aligns across 7 bases. J was trimmed by 4 bases and V by 5 bases; bases with no gene match: 5. The CDR3 runs to 14 residues. Looked up from germline, CDR1 is MNHEY and CDR2 is SVGAGI. The DNA for the CDR3 is TGTGCCAGCAGTCGACAGCGGGAATACAATGAGCAGTTCTTC. It specifies CASSRQREYNEQFF.

Written as DNA, the CDR3 is TGTGCCAGCAACGGCAGGCCACAACCCTCCAACTATGGCTACACCTTC. This translates into CASNGRPQPSNYGYTF. The chain recombines TRBV6-6 with TRBJ1-2; no definite D call. Trimming left V 7 bases short and J 2 bases short, with 20 bases between. The CDR3 runs to 16 residues. The germline CDR1 and CDR2 sequences are MNHNY and SVGAGI (reference sequence).

This clonotype was seen more than once but under ten times. This chain uses TRBV20-1 with TRBJ2-3; 9 nucleotides line up with TRBD2. The CDR3 has 14 amino acids. CDR1 is DFQATT, CDR2 SNEGSKA, per germline (reference sequence). The V segment lost 6 bases and the J segment 3 bases; nucleotides outside the gene matches: 7. In DNA, the CDR3 is TGCAGTGCGGGGATAGCGGGAGATACAGATACGCAGTATTTT. The encoded protein is CSAGIAGDTDTQYF.

Notes on this clonotype: Being one base from a much bigger clone, this may be a read error. The chain uses TRBV4-3 and TRBJ2-1; D is unresolved. Germline CDR1 LGHNA, CDR2 YSLEER. The CDR3 runs 13 residues. The V end lost 3 bases, the J end lost 12 bases, and 15 bases lay between the germline ends. This CDR3 is CASSHLSADGQFF. DNA for the CDR3: TGCGCCAGCAGCCACCTCTCGGCGGATGGGCAGTTCTTC.

This clonotype occurred a few times. V and J are TRBV28 and TRBJ1-2, with D unclear. The V end was cut by 10 bases, the J end by 1 base, with 7 bases between. The germline V gene encodes CDR1 MDHEN and CDR2 SYDVKM. The CDR3 is 11 residues long. CDR3 region: CATRLNYGYTF. Here the CDR3 DNA reads TGTGCCACCCGCCTTAACTATGGCTACACCTTC.

This rearrangement joins TRBV7-2 to TRBJ2-3, with D perhaps matching TRBD1 or TRBD2 (6 bases each). V dropped 5 bases and J dropped 5 bases, with 20 bases sitting between them. The CDR3 totals 16 residues. Germline V gives CDR1 SGHTA, CDR2 FQGNSA. CDR3 bases: TGTGCCAGCAGCGCCGGGGGCGCGGGTACGGGAGATACGCAGTATTTT. Translated: CASSAGGAGTGDTQYF.